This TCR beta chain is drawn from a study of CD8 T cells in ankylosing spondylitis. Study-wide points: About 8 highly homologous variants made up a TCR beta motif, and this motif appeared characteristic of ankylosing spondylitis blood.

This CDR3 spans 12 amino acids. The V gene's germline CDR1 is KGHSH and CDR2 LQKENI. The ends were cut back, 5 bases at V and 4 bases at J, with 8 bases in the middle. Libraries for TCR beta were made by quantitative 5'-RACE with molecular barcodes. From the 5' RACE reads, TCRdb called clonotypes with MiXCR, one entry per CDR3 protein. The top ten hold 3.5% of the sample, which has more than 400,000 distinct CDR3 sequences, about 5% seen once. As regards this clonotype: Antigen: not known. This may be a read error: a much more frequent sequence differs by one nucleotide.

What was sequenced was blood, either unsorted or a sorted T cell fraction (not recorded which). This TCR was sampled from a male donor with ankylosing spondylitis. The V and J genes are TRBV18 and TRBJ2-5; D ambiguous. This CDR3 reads CASSSKVETQYF. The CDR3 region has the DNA TGTGCCAGCTCATCAAAGGTAGAGACCCAGTACTTC.